The rows below give T cell receptor beta chains drawn from one sample of a study of tumor and adjacent non-tumor tissue in lung cancer. TCRdb ran MiXCR on the multiplex PCR reads and lists one entry per CDR3 protein. The sample carries 90,000 or so distinct CDR3 sequences, around two thirds recorded once. Sequenced input: lung tumor tissue. These receptors came from a man between 65 and 85 years old with non-small cell lung cancer. Both conserved end residues are part of each CDR3. The D gene is left open where the match is weak. Clone size, where shown, is once, few, many, or a class for clones that have expanded.

v_call	cdr3_length	d_call	j_call	clone_size	cdr3_nt	cdr3_aa
TRBV10-2	15	TRBD1	TRBJ2-2	NA	TGCGCAAGCCGTCCAACAGGGGGCTCGGGCGGGGACCTGTTTTTT	CASRPTGGSGGDLFF
TRBV11-2	15	NA	TRBJ2-3	medium-sized	TGTGCCAGCAGCTTAGACGGGACGGGCACAGATACGCAGTATTTT	CASSLDGTGTDTQYF
TRBV6-4	13	NA	TRBJ2-3	few	TGTGCCAGCAGTGCCCGGGACTTCGATACGCAGTATTTT	CASSARDFDTQYF
TRBV11-2	11	NA	TRBJ2-5	many	TGTGCCAGCAGCGTCCAAGAGACCCAGTACTTC	CASSVQETQYF
TRBV12-3/TRBV12-4	15	TRBD1	TRBJ1-1	NA	TGTGCCAGCAGTCACCGGGACAGGATGAGCACTGAAGCTTTCTTT	CASSHRDRMSTEAFF
TRBV6-1	15	NA	TRBJ1-6	many	TGTGCCAGCAGTGAATTGAGCTCCTATAATTCACCCCTCCACTTT	CASSELSSYNSPLHF
TRBV5-5	13	NA	TRBJ2-7	many	TGTGCCAGCAGCTTGGCAGGGTCCTACGAGCAGTACTTC	CASSLAGSYEQYF
TRBV6-1	15	NA	TRBJ2-2	many	TGTGCCAGCCGCTCGGGGGCTTCGAACACCGGGGAGCTGTTTTTT	CASRSGASNTGELFF
TRBV6-1	17	TRBD1	TRBJ2-1	many	TGTGCCAGCACCCGGACAGGGGGCCTAAGCTCCTACAATGAGCAGTTCTTC	CASTRTGGLSSYNEQFF
TRBV11-2	14	NA	TRBJ1-1	NA	TGTGCCAACAGCTTTGGGACCTACGGCACTGAAGCTTTCTTT	CANSFGTYGTEAFF
TRBV6-5	14	TRBD1	TRBJ2-2	many	TGTGCCAGCAGTCGGACAGGGGTAGCCGGGGAGCTGTTTTTT	CASSRTGVAGELFF
TRBV11-2	15	NA	TRBJ2-7	NA	TGTGCCAGCAGCTCCGGGGTTCCAGGGCCCTACGATCAGCACTTC	CASSSGVPGPYDQHF
TRBV19	13	NA	TRBJ2-1	once	TGTGCCAGTGTCCGGGACCGTGGCAATGAGCAGTTCTTC	CASVRDRGNEQFF
TRBV11-2	15	NA	TRBJ2-5	NA	TGTGCCAGCACCCCCCGTGGTGAGCAGTCAGAGACCCAGTACTTC	CASTPRGEQSETQYF
TRBV11-2	21	TRBD2	TRBJ2-4	NA	TGTGCCAGCAGCCGCCCCCGGGAGGCGGGAGGGCCGGGTATAGGCAAAAACATTCAGTACTTC	CASSRPREAGGPGIGKNIQYF
TRBV5-6	14	TRBD1	TRBJ2-7	NA	TGTGCCAGCGGATGGGGACAGCAAGCCTACGAGCAGTACTTC	CASGWGQQAYEQYF
TRBV11-3	16	TRBD2	TRBJ2-7	NA	TGTGTCAGCAGCACCCGTAGCGGGAGGACAACTTACGAGCAGTACTTC	CVSSTRSGRTTYEQYF
TRBV12-3/TRBV12-4	18	TRBD2	TRBJ2-3	NA	TGTGCCAGTAGTTTAAGGAGCGGGGGGCCACTTAGCACAGATACGCAGTATTTT	CASSLRSGGPLSTDTQYF